This T cell receptor (beta chain) was sequenced in a study of blood T cell repertoires in COVID-19 (dated by TCRdb to the early 2020s). About the full investigation: Samples from collaborators originated in the United States, Italy and Spain and spanned both the acute and convalescent phases of COVID-19. Deeply sampled blood TCRbeta repertoires from subjects exposed to, actively infected with, or recovered from COVID-19 were included in the dataset. The samples were drawn from two sources: the first 160 participants of the ongoing ImmuneRACE study, and over 950 subjects contributed by 6 global collaborators. The material from the prospective study consisted of cDNA or gDNA derived from T cells, B-cell-depleted T cells, or PBMCs. HLA class I and class II types, where available, came from metadata supplied by the sample provider rather than from assay-based typing. Sample metadata almost always included a de-identified subject ID, COVID-19 status, age in years and sex. A freely available public database, intended as a resource for researchers studying the immune response to SARS-CoV-2, is where the repertoires were released. Results and caveats for the whole study, not just this receptor: The amount of clinical and demographic metadata varied by source and participant and was provided uncurated.

Concerning this clone itself: Its antigen is currently not known. Qualities for individual bases were not recorded, and no much larger clone is one base off.

TCRbeta CDR3 regions were amplified from genomic DNA by means of the immunoSEQ Assay, a bias-controlled multiplex PCR. The published analysis was carried out like this. The number of nucleated cells in each sample was estimated from the amplification of reference gene primers within the assay. To quantify the absolute abundance of each unique TCRbeta CDR3 rearrangement, sequence reads were collapsed and filtered. For each sample, productive Simpson clonality was calculated as the square root of Simpson's diversity index across productive rearrangements. What TCRdb holds here is the immuneACCESS table cut down to in-frame rearrangements. Part of the clones is not present; checked against another copy, under half of the missing clones reflect an unresolved V gene, and the others are unexplained. D and trimming come from the DNA, and the V and J calls and clone size come from that table. The sample yields fewer than 350,000 clones; around 90% were counted once. The ten largest clones represent about 5% of the sample.

In the prospective study, participants were roughly 18 to 100 years old, resided in about two dozen geographic areas of the United States, and were enrolled through a virtual design. Cohort assignment in the prospective study relied on participant-reported clinical history from a screening survey and a study questionnaire. Recovered participants in ImmuneRACE Cohort 3 were defined as having two consecutive negative NP/OP PCR tests, clearance from a healthcare professional, or resolution of symptoms. Each participant in the prospective study had whole blood, serum and a nasopharyngeal or oropharyngeal swab collected by mobile phlebotomists. Additional blood draws and questionnaires over an approximately two-month period could optionally be provided by prospective study participants. Blood samples from the prospective study were shipped frozen or at room temperature prior to DNA extraction. The CDR3 numbers 13 residues from cysteine through phenylalanine. Only CDR3 DNA is held: 39 bases, read in frame from base 1. Reading the germline V gene gives CDR1 SGHRS and CDR2 YFSETQ. The V and J ends are trimmed by 4 bases and 10 bases, leaving 15 bases between them.

This sequence uses TRBV5-1 and TRBJ2-1; the best D guess is TRBD1, with 7 bases matching. The origin of this receptor is a man in his 60s who had recovered from COVID-19. The sequenced sample consisted of PBMCs or T cells enriched from blood (not recorded which). The encoded CDR3 is CASSIPGGQEQFF. The DNA is TGCGCCAGCAGCATCCCCGGGGGACAGGAGCAGTTCTTC.